This TCR beta chain stems from a study of cytomegalovirus exposure and HLA in healthy donors. Findings and caveats of the study: When analyzed later, a missense DCLRE1C variant was found to be linked to TCR beta V- and J-gene trimming. On later analysis, the bulk of CMV-associated TCR beta chains appeared to be HLA-restricted.

Primers included in the PCR were 60 Vbeta and 13 Jbeta primers. The repertoire was sequenced with immunoSEQ multiplex PCR; TCRdb's copy has only in-frame clones and lacks some. The table records 190,000 or so clones, under 85% of them present only once. Per germline, CDR1 MNHEY and CDR2 SVGAGI. There are 15 residues in the CDR3. Trimming left V 0 bases short and J 2 bases short, with 10 bases between. As for this clone: Its antigen is unidentified.

The receptor comes from a man aged 45-65 years in good health and CMV-seronegative. Source material: PBMCs. The J gene is TRBJ1-2, the V gene TRBV6-5; D may be TRBD1 (5 bases). The CDR3 reads CASSYSVGQNYGYTF. The DNA for the CDR3 is TGTGCCAGCAGTTACTCGGTGGGGCAAAACTATGGCTACACCTTC.